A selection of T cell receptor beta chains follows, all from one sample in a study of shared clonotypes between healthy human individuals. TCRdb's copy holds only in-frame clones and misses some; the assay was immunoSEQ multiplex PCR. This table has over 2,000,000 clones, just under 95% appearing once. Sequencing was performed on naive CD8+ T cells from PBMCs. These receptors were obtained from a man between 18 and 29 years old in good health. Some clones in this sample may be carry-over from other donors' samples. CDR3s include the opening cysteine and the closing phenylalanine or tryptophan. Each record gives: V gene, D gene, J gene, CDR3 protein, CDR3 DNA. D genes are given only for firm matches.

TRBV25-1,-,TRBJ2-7,CASSGSGRQEGAYEQYF,TGTGCCAGCAGTGGCTCCGGCCGACAGGAAGGGGCCTACGAGCAGTACTTC
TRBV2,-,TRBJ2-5,CASSDKASRESETQYF,TGTGCCAGCAGTGATAAGGCTAGCAGAGAATCAGAGACCCAGTACTTC
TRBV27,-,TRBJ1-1,CASSPQENTEAFF,TGTGCCAGCAGTCCTCAGGAGAACACTGAAGCTTTCTTT
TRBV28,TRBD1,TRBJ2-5,CASTGTGGNQETQYF,TGTGCCAGCACAGGAACAGGGGGCAACCAAGAGACCCAGTACTTC
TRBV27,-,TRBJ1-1,CASSLGVLSEAFF,TGTGCCAGCAGTTTAGGGGTTTTATCTGAAGCTTTCTTT
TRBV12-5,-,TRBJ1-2,CASGPLRSTYGYTF,TGTGCTAGTGGTCCCCTGAGAAGCACCTATGGCTACACCTTC
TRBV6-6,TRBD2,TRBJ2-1,CASRNLAGNENEQFF,TGTGCCAGCAGAAATCTAGCGGGAAATGAGAATGAGCAGTTCTTC
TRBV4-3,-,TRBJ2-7,CASSQDTSHEQYF,TGCGCCAGCAGCCAAGATACATCCCACGAGCAGTACTTC
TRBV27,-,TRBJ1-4,CASSLSGRGRGKLFF,TGTGCCAGCAGTTTATCTGGTAGGGGTCGTGGAAAACTGTTTTTT
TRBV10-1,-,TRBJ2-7,CASSDGYGDEQYF,TGCGCCAGCAGTGATGGGTATGGGGACGAGCAGTACTTC
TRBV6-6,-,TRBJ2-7,CASTNVGAGGSYEQYF,TGTGCCAGCACCAACGTAGGAGCTGGGGGCTCCTACGAGCAGTACTTC
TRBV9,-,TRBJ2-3,CASSVEAGFYTDTQYF,TGTGCCAGCAGCGTAGAGGCAGGTTTCTACACAGATACGCAGTATTTT
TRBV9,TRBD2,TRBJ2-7,CASSLRGTSGYEQYF,TGTGCCAGCAGCCTAAGAGGGACTAGCGGGTACGAGCAGTACTTC
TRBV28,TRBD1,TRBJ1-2,CASSPRTGYGYTF,TGTGCCAGCAGTCCCCGGACAGGGTATGGCTACACCTTC
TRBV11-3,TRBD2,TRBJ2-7,CASSRGPSGSPTYEQYF,TGTGCCAGCAGCCGGGGGCCTAGCGGGAGCCCCACCTACGAGCAGTACTTC